These 24 T cell receptor beta chains were all obtained from the same sample, sequenced in a study of blood T cell repertoires in COVID-19. Assay: immunoSEQ multiplex PCR; the TCRdb copy retains only in-frame clones and omits some. Of about 260,000 clones in the sample, about 90% were seen once. Input material: peripheral blood. The receptors were gathered from a person aged 18-29 years with COVID-19, enrolled during active disease.

The chain couples TRBV11-2 to TRBJ1-2; D perhaps matches TRBD1 (6 bases). The CDR3 runs 15 residues. The V and J ends lost 3 bases and 0 bases respectively, with 11 bases between them. Germline V gene lookup returns CDR1 SGHAT and CDR2 FQNNGV. CDR3 in DNA: TGTGCCAGCAGCTTCACGGACAGAGCTAACTATGGCTACACCTTC. It is translated as CASSFTDRANYGYTF.

The chain uses TRBV14 and TRBJ2-2; TRBD1 matches at 7 bases. V lost 2 bases and J lost 6; bases outside the gene matches: 0. Germline CDR1 SGHDN, CDR2 FVKESK. The CDR3 loop spans 13 amino acids. In DNA, the CDR3 is TGTGCCAGCAGCCAAACAGGGGCCGGGGAGCTGTTTTTT. It yields the protein CASSQTGAGELFF.

The chain recombines TRBV3-1 (or the pseudogene TRBV3-2) with TRBJ2-5; D call uncertain. The V gene lost 3 bases and the J gene lost 1 base, with 12 bases spanning the gap. Per germline, CDR1 LGHDT and CDR2 YNNKEL (reference sequence). The CDR3 loop spans 15 amino acids. CDR3 nucleotide sequence: TGTGCCAGCAGCCATTTGTCATTGTCCCAAGAGACCCAGTACTTC. Protein sequence: CASSHLSLSQETQYF.

The J gene is TRBJ1-3, the V gene TRBV11-2; D unclear. The CDR3 contains 13 residues. From germline, CDR1 is SGHAT and CDR2 FQNNGV. Trimming took off 5 bases at V and 4 bases at J, with 9 bases between the two ends. CDR3 protein: CASSIGSGNTIYF. The CDR3 DNA follows: TGTGCCAGCAGCATAGGGAGCGGAAACACCATATATTTT.

This clone was seen a single time. This chain connects TRBV19 to TRBJ1-1, with 10 bases fitting TRBD1. From germline, CDR1 is LNHDA and CDR2 SQIVND (reference sequence). The junction had 7 bases not matched to a gene; V was cut back by 5 bases and J by 1 base. The CDR3 runs 16 residues. CDR3 region: CASSDRGRAQNTEAFF. The CDR3 DNA reads as TGTGCCAGTAGTGACAGGGGGCGCGCGCAGAACACTGAAGCTTTCTTT.

The V gene is TRBV5-8, the J gene TRBJ2-7; D remains ambiguous. The CDR3 covers 15 residues. V dropped 0 bases and J dropped 0 bases, with 10 bases sitting between them. Looked up from germline, CDR1 is SGHTS and CDR2 is YDEGEE. CDR3: CASSLGAANSYEQYF. The CDR3 region has the DNA TGTGCCAGCAGCTTGGGGGCAGCCAACTCCTACGAGCAGTACTTC.

This chain links TRBV20-1 with TRBJ1-4, with 12 bases lining up with TRBD1. V lost 3 bases, J lost 7 bases, and 9 bases stayed unmatched. Germline V lookup: CDR1 DFQATT, CDR2 SNEGSKA (reference sequence). The CDR3 sequence is 16 residues long. The CDR3 sequence is CSASGTGGSRGEKLFF. Here the CDR3 DNA reads TGCAGTGCTAGTGGGACAGGGGGCTCGCGGGGTGAAAAACTGTTTTTT.

V and J are TRBV6-5 and TRBJ2-7; D is perhaps TRBD2 (6 bases). CDR3 length: 15 amino acids. V gave up 8 bases and J gave up 3 bases, with 20 bases separating them. Germline V CDR1 and CDR2: MNHEY, SVGAGI. The CDR3 protein is CASSTEGTAIYEQYF. In DNA, the CDR3 is TGTGCCAGCTCCACGGAGGGGACGGCAATCTACGAGCAGTACTTC.

This clone was counted a few times. The chain is built from TRBV28 and TRBJ1-5; D is possibly TRBD1 (5 bases). CDR1 and CDR2 (germline): MDHEN, SYDVKM. Trimming removed 5 bases at V and 3 bases at J, with 23 bases between. The CDR3 consists of 18 residues. CDR3 in amino acids: CASSTSIRGGAYNQPQHF. In DNA form, the CDR3 reads TGTGCCAGCAGTACCTCTATACGAGGCGGGGCTTACAATCAGCCCCAGCATTTT.

This chain joins TRBV5-6 and TRBJ2-7, with a tentative D call TRBD1 (7 bases). The CDR3 contains 14 residues. Germline loops: CDR1 SGHDT, CDR2 YYEEEE. V was shortened by 7 bases and J by 3 bases, with 17 bases between the two germline ends. This CDR3 reads CASSLRDSYYEQYF. In nucleotides, the CDR3 is TGTGCCAGCTCCCTGCGGGACAGCTACTACGAGCAGTACTTC.

This rearrangement joins TRBV4-2 to TRBJ2-7, with TRBD1 matching over 11 bases. Germline V CDR1 and CDR2: LGHNA, YNFKEQ. The CDR3 runs 15 residues. V lost 2 bases, J lost 7 bases, and 7 bases stayed unmatched. The CDR3 bases are TGTGCCAGCAGCCAACGGACAGGGGGCATTCAGGAGCAGTACTTC. Translation: CASSQRTGGIQEQYF.

CDR3 in amino acids: CATSSSGVTDTQYF. The CDR3 nucleotides are TGTGCCACCAGTAGTAGCGGGGTCACAGATACGCAGTATTTT. This sequence joins TRBV24-1 and TRBJ2-3, with 8 nucleotides matching TRBD2. Germline CDR1 reads KGHDR; CDR2 reads SFDVKD. Unmatched junction bases numbered 3, after V lost 6 bases and J lost 2 bases. The CDR3 is 14 residues long.

This chain connects TRBV2 to TRBJ2-1, with 9 positions matching TRBD2. V lost 5 bases to trimming and J lost 9 bases; unmatched junction nucleotides: 11. From germline, CDR1 is SNHLY and CDR2 FYNNEI. This CDR3 contains 15 residues. This CDR3 reads CASSQGGLAFGEQFF. As DNA, the CDR3 is TGTGCCAGCAGTCAAGGGGGACTAGCTTTCGGTGAGCAGTTCTTC.

V usage is TRBV5-1 and J usage is TRBJ2-1; 11 nucleotides match TRBD2. Looked up from germline, CDR1 is SGHRS and CDR2 is YFSETQ. This CDR3 has 15 amino acids. With 8 bases clipped from V and 4 bases from J, the junction kept 8 bases outside the gene matches. The DNA for the CDR3 is TGCGCCAGTGCGCCGGGACTAGCGGTATACAATGAGCAGTTCTTC. This translates into CASAPGLAVYNEQFF.

The chain combines TRBV4-1 with TRBJ1-1; D is possibly TRBD1 (5 bases). The ends were cut back, 4 bases at V and 1 base at J, with 10 bases in the middle. CDR1 MGHRA and CDR2 YSYEKL come from the germline V gene. The CDR3 runs 14 residues. In nucleotides, the CDR3 is TGCGCCAGCAGCCCGCAGGGTTCGAACACTGAAGCTTTCTTT. It encodes CASSPQGSNTEAFF.

The V call is TRBV30, the J call TRBJ1-5; D perhaps matches TRBD1 (5 bases). CDR3 length: 15 residues. Deletions cut 1 base from V and 7 bases from J, with 17 bases between. Germline-derived CDR1 and CDR2 are GTSNPN and SVGIG (reference sequence). DNA for the CDR3: TGTGCCTGGAGTGAGTACGGGGGGGAGAGGCAGCCCCAGCATTTT. Protein product: CAWSEYGGERQPQHF.

This rearrangement joins TRBV4-1 to TRBJ2-3, with 11 bases aligning to TRBD1. CDR1 and CDR2 (germline): MGHRA, YSYEKL. V was pared by 3 bases and J by 5 bases, with 7 bases of the junction left unmatched. The CDR3 length is 16 residues. The CDR3 spells CASSQTGTGGGDTQYF. CDR3 DNA sequence: TGCGCCAGCAGCCAGACCGGGACAGGGGGGGGAGATACGCAGTATTTT.

V usage is TRBV5-6 and J usage is TRBJ1-1, with 8 positions matching TRBD1. CDR1 and CDR2 from the germline V gene are SGHDT and YYEEEE. With 2 bases clipped from V and 1 base from J, the junction kept 4 bases outside the gene matches. The CDR3 has 15 residues. The chain's CDR3 is CASSFGTGKNTEAFF. In DNA form, the CDR3 reads TGTGCCAGCAGCTTCGGGACAGGAAAGAACACTGAAGCTTTCTTT.

This sequence joins TRBV6-6 and TRBJ1-1, with a weak D call TRBD1 (6 bases). CDR3 length: 15 residues. V lost 5 bases and J 6 bases, leaving 19 bases between the germline ends. CDR1 and CDR2 from the germline V gene are MNHNY and SVGAGI (reference sequence). In nucleotides, the CDR3 is TGTGCCAGCAGTCAATCAGTCGATGGGGGCCCTGAAGCTTTCTTT. Residues: CASSQSVDGGPEAFF.

This clone has only a few counts. The chain couples TRBV6-6 to TRBJ2-7; TRBD2 agrees at 12 bases. The CDR3 is 15 amino acids. V shed 6 bases and J 2 bases; nucleotides not matched to a gene: 5. In germline, CDR1 is MNHNY, CDR2 SVGAGI (reference sequence). CDR3 DNA sequence: TGTGCCAGCAGGGAGCCTAGCGGGAGGGCCTACGAGCAGTACTTC. Residues: CASREPSGRAYEQYF.

The V call is TRBV24-1, the J call TRBJ2-1, with D tentatively TRBD1 (6 bases). Germline CDR1 and CDR2: KGHDR and SFDVKD. The length of the CDR3 is 11 residues. The V end lost 8 bases, the J end lost 5 bases, and 6 bases lay between the germline ends. The CDR3 reads CATKGDNEQFF. CDR3 coding DNA: TGTGCCACCAAGGGGGACAATGAGCAGTTCTTC.

The V and J genes are TRBV19 and TRBJ2-7, with D possibly being TRBD2 (5 bases). V was cut by 5 bases and J by 0 bases, with 20 bases left in between. From germline, CDR1 is LNHDA and CDR2 SQIVND (reference sequence). This CDR3 has 17 residues. The CDR3 protein is CASSPGGAYPFSYEQYF. CDR3 in DNA: TGTGCCAGTAGTCCAGGAGGAGCCTATCCTTTCTCCTACGAGCAGTACTTC.

This clone was picked up one time. This chain connects TRBV28 to TRBJ1-4; 9 bases are a match to TRBD1. The CDR3 is 12 amino acids. V shed 7 bases and J 7 bases; nucleotides not matched to a gene: 1. Germline assignment: CDR1 MDHEN and CDR2 SYDVKM. The DNA of the CDR3 is TGTGCCAGCACGACAGGGGGTGAAAAACTGTTTTTT. It yields the protein CASTTGGEKLFF. Combining the CDR3 with reference TRBV28 and TRBJ1-4 gives the whole variable domain DVKVTQSSRYLVKRTGEKVFLECVQDMDHENMFWYRQDPGLGLRLIYFSYDVKMKEKGDIPEGYSVSREKKERFSLILESASTNQTSMYLCASTTGGEKLFFGSGTQLSVL.

A single count supports this clone. This chain uses TRBV5-5 with TRBJ2-1; 8 bases match TRBD1. CDR3 length equals 16 residues. The V gene end was trimmed by 0 bases and the J gene end by 7 bases; junction bases not matched to a gene: 9. Germline V lookup: CDR1 SGHKS, CDR2 YYEKEE (reference sequence). CDR3 amino acids: CASSLGSQGARNEQFF. As DNA, the CDR3 is TGTGCCAGCAGCTTGGGCTCCCAGGGGGCGCGAAATGAGCAGTTCTTC.